This TCR beta chain emerged from a study of T cells in Graves' hyperthyroidism and ophthalmopathy. Germline CDR1 reads WNHNN; CDR2 reads SYGVQD (reference sequence). The CDR3 spans 15 residues. V dropped 3 bases and J dropped 2; count of bases not matched to a gene: 3. The investigators amplified TCR beta CDR3 regions from RNA transcripts. HTBI primers were the set used in a first-round RT-PCR of the TCR CDR3. TCRdb passed the multiplex PCR reads through MiXCR, listing each CDR3 protein once. The profile covers about 290,000 distinct CDR3 sequences, with roughly 15% appearing a single time and more than 7.5% taken by the ten largest. Hyperthyroidism was newly diagnosed in patients aged 18 to 65 (duration under 2 months). The study excluded patients with uncontrolled infection, other autoimmune disease, pregnancy or lactation.

The receptor was isolated from a woman under 40 with Graves' hyperthyroidism that later progressed to Graves' ophthalmopathy. Input material: blood. The rearrangement uses TRBV10-1 and TRBJ2-2; 7 bases line up with TRBD2. The CDR3 loop is CASSETSVNTGELFF. As DNA, the CDR3 is TGCGCCAGCAGTGAAACTAGCGTTAACACCGGGGAGCTGTTTTTT.